This T cell receptor (beta chain) emerged from a study of T cells in Graves' hyperthyroidism and ophthalmopathy. Study-wide results and limits: Ophthalmopathy was told apart from stable hyperthyroidism by a 13 V-J model. With a median lead of about 6.9 months before onset, the model predicted ophthalmopathy.

In this sample, this clonotype turned up many times. Its antigen remains unknown. Germline CDR1 PRHDT, CDR2 FYEKMQ (reference sequence). Trimming left V 3 bases short and J 1 base short, with 29 bases between. There are 21 residues in the CDR3. Researchers amplified the TCR beta CDR3 regions from RNA transcripts. The study used the HTBI primer set for a first-round RT-PCR of the TCR CDR3. One entry per CDR3 protein results from TCRdb running MiXCR on the multiplex PCR reads. The data hold approximately 590,000 distinct CDR3 sequences, with approximately 14% observed a single time. Uncontrolled infection, other autoimmune disease, pregnancy or lactation excluded patients. Clinical symptoms, serum thyroxine, TRAb, thyroid ultrasound and orbital computed tomography established diagnosis.

The specimen sequenced was blood. This clonotype was sampled from a woman in her 30s with Graves' hyperthyroidism. The genes are TRBV13 and TRBJ2-3; D is perhaps TRBD2 (6 bases). The CDR3 is CASSFNSGIREGALGTDTQYF. DNA for the CDR3: TGTGCCAGCAGCTTCAATAGCGGAATTCGAGAGGGAGCGTTGGGCACAGATACGCAGTATTTT.